This record covers a single T cell receptor beta chain. V lost 3 bases and J lost 5, with 7 bases in between. Germline values: CDR1 SGDLS, CDR2 YYNGEE. This CDR3 is built from 12 residues. These data originate in a study of cytomegalovirus exposure and HLA in healthy donors. At collection, donors were nominally healthy, but unrecorded immune exposures were probable. The PCR contained 60 Vbeta and 13 Jbeta primers. TCRdb's table, derived via immunoSEQ multiplex PCR, lists solely in-frame clones and lacks some. The repertoire has roughly 170,000 clones, more than 70% of them found once; the top ten carry over 1.2%.

The sequence was collected from a girl between 5 and 17 years old in good health and CMV-seronegative. Source material: PBMCs. V gene TRBV9 combines with J gene TRBJ2-3; D possibly corresponds to TRBD2 (5 bases). The CDR3 DNA reads TGTGCCAGCAGCGCTGAGGGAGATACGCAGTATTTT. This translates into CASSAEGDTQYF.